This T cell receptor beta chain emerged from a study of blood T cells in healthy people across ages. The CDR3 extends over 16 amino acids. V was shortened by 4 bases and J by 0 bases, with 12 bases between the two germline ends. Per the germline V gene, CDR1 is MNHNS and CDR2 is SASEGT. The authors ran a second PCR of 7 to 11 cycles using a sample-barcoded 5' primer and a J-beta primer mix. Each CDR3 protein gets one entry after TCRdb re-called the 5' RACE reads with MiXCR. The table has fewer than 1,200,000 distinct CDR3 sequences, approximately 25% seen once. The sample also formed part of further work on T cells of mothers and their children.

The sequenced material came from blood. The receptor's source is a girl under 10 years old in good health. V usage is TRBV6-1 and J usage is TRBJ1-4, with D perhaps TRBD1 (6 bases). The CDR3 region is CASSVNSGATNEKLFF. The CDR3 nucleotides read TGTGCCAGCAGTGTGAATTCAGGGGCAACTAATGAAAAACTGTTTTTT.